The 17 T cell receptor beta chains given below trace back to one sample, sequenced in a study of blood T cell repertoires in COVID-19. Repertoires were generated with immunoSEQ multiplex PCR, while TCRdb's copy carries only in-frame clones and drops some. The sample lists hundreds of thousands of clones, about 89% occurring once. Specimen: peripheral blood. The receptors were gathered from a woman aged 25 to 39 with COVID-19, enrolled during active disease.

The rearrangement joins TRBV6-2 or TRBV6-3 to TRBJ2-5; 7 bases are a match to TRBD2. CDR1 and CDR2 from the germline V gene are MNHEY and SVGEGT. The CDR3 is 15 residues long. V was pared by 6 bases and J by 5 bases, with 12 bases of the junction left unmatched. The CDR3 DNA reads TGTGCCAGCAGCGCAACAGCGGGGTACTATGAGACCCAGTACTTC. Translated, it gives CASSATAGYYETQYF.

The chain joins TRBV28 to TRBJ2-7, with D maybe TRBD1 (6 bases). Trimming shortened V by 3 bases and J by 3 bases, and 18 bases separated the two germline ends. The CDR3 has 16 residues. CDR1 MDHEN and CDR2 SYDVKM come from the germline V gene. CDR3 loop: CASSFHLDRTNYEQYF. CDR3 DNA: TGTGCCAGCAGTTTCCACTTAGACAGGACCAACTACGAGCAGTACTTC.

This clone was detected once. This chain connects TRBV7-6 to TRBJ2-7; maybe TRBD2 (5 bases). V was cut by 1 base and J by 4 bases, with 14 bases left in between. The germline V gene encodes CDR1 SGHVS and CDR2 FNYEAQ. The CDR3 runs to 15 residues. The CDR3 coding sequence is TGTGCCAGCAGCTTAGGAGGAGGTGGCATTTACGAGCAGTACGTC. Its protein is CASSLGGGGIYEQYV.

This chain joins TRBV5-1 and TRBJ2-3; 8 nucleotides line up with TRBD2. From germline, CDR1 is SGHRS and CDR2 YFSETQ. V trimming: 0 bases; J trimming: 4 bases; junction bases outside the gene matches: 7. The length of the CDR3 is 16 residues. In DNA, the CDR3 is TGCGCCAGCAGCTTGGGTGCCGGGAGGGCGTCAGATACGCAGTATTTT. Translation gives CASSLGAGRASDTQYF. Full variable domain (rest looked up from reference TRBV5-1 and TRBJ2-3): KAGVTQTPRYLIKTRGQQVTLSCSPISGHRSVSWYQQTPGQGLQFLFEYFSETQRNKGNFPGRFSGRQFSNSRSEMNVSTLELGDSALYLCASSLGAGRASDTQYFGPGTRLTVL.

J is TRBJ2-5 and V is TRBV19; weak D call: TRBD1 (6 bases). V was pared by 5 bases and J by 5 bases, with 21 bases between. CDR1 LNHDA and CDR2 SQIVND come from the germline V gene (reference sequence). This CDR3 spans 16 amino acids. Here the CDR3 DNA reads TGTGCCAGTAGTCACCCACAGGGTACCGTAGGGGAGACCCAGTACTTC. This codes for CASSHPQGTVGETQYF.

This chain links TRBV5-4 with TRBJ2-2, with a tentative D call TRBD2 (7 bases). CDR3 length: 15 amino acids. Germline assignment: CDR1 SGHNT and CDR2 YYREEE (reference sequence). Trimming removed 4 bases from V and 5 bases from J, with 15 bases in between. This chain's CDR3 is CASSVVGGRTGELFF. Here the CDR3 DNA reads TGTGCCAGCAGCGTCGTGGGGGGGCGGACCGGGGAGCTGTTTTTT.

The V and J genes are TRBV6-6 and TRBJ2-2; possibly TRBD2 for D (6 bases). Trimming took 6 bases from V and 5 from J, leaving 13 bases between them. Per the germline V gene, CDR1 is MNHNY and CDR2 is SVGAGI (reference sequence). This CDR3 has 14 amino acids. CDR3 amino acids: CASRAGQVTGELFF. The DNA for the CDR3 is TGTGCCAGCAGGGCGGGGCAAGTTACCGGGGAGCTGTTTTTT.

V gene TRBV20-1 combines with J gene TRBJ2-1, with no clear D. The V end was cut by 6 bases, the J end by 4 bases, with 7 bases between. This CDR3 has 11 residues. CDR1 and CDR2 from the germline V gene are DFQATT and SNEGSKA (reference sequence). The CDR3 DNA is TGCAGTGCCCACTCATACAATGAGCAGTTCTTC. It translates to CSAHSYNEQFF.

The chain combines TRBV11-3 with TRBJ2-3; 13 nucleotides match TRBD2. The germline V gene encodes CDR1 SGHNT and CDR2 YENEEA. This CDR3 region has 18 residues. With V trimmed by 4 bases and J by 9 bases, 16 bases remained unmatched. The CDR3 sequence is CASSWGVFGLAGASTQYF. Here the CDR3 DNA reads TGTGCCAGCAGCTGGGGGGTGTTCGGACTAGCGGGAGCAAGCACGCAGTATTTT.

This clone was detected once. V is TRBV7-2 and J is TRBJ2-7, with D perhaps matching TRBD1 (6 bases). Trimming took 2 bases from V and 3 from J, leaving 11 bases between them. The CDR3 runs to 14 residues. The germline V gene encodes CDR1 SGHTA and CDR2 FQGNSA. The CDR3 sequence is CASSLMGTSYEQYF. For the CDR3, the DNA is TGTGCCAGCAGCTTAATGGGGACAAGCTACGAGCAGTACTTC.

The gene calls are TRBV28 and TRBJ2-5; D possibly corresponds to TRBD1 (7 bases). V was cut by 5 bases and J by 7 bases, with 14 bases left in between. The CDR3 has 13 amino acids. Germline CDR1 is MDHEN and CDR2 is SYDVKM. CDR3 in amino acids: CASSPTGDWTQYF. The DNA for the CDR3 is TGTGCCAGCAGTCCCACAGGGGACTGGACCCAGTACTTC.

This clone showed up just once. The chain couples TRBV11-1 to TRBJ1-1; a possible D gene is TRBD1 (6 bases). The germline V gene encodes CDR1 SGHAT and CDR2 FQDESV (reference sequence). With 5 bases removed from V and 5 bases from J, the gap between germline ends came to 12 bases. The CDR3 extends over 13 amino acids. The CDR3: CASSPWGPTEAFF. Here the CDR3 DNA reads TGTGCCAGCAGCCCGTGGGGGCCAACTGAAGCTTTCTTT.

The genes are TRBV18 and TRBJ2-2; TRBD2 matches 10 bases. The CDR3 has 19 amino acids. Trimming removed 8 bases from V and 1 base from J; junction bases left unmatched: 16. In germline, CDR1 is KGHSH, CDR2 LQKENI. CDR3: CASRGMASGSWRNTGELFF. In DNA form, the CDR3 reads TGTGCCAGCCGTGGCATGGCTAGCGGGAGTTGGAGGAACACCGGGGAGCTGTTTTTT. Supplemented by reference TRBV18 and TRBJ2-2, the full variable domain reads NAGVMQNPRHLVRRRGQEARLRCSPMKGHSHVYWYRQLPEEGLKFMVYLQKENIIDESGMPKERFSAEFPKEGPSILRIQQVVRGDSAAYFCASRGMASGSWRNTGELFFGEGSRLTVL.

This clone was counted only a few times. The J gene is TRBJ2-3, the V gene TRBV18, with 10 bases aligning to TRBD1. J was trimmed by 2 bases and V by 0 bases; bases with no gene match: 11. The CDR3 has 19 residues. Looked up from germline, CDR1 is KGHSH and CDR2 is LQKENI. CDR3 DNA sequence: TGTGCCAGCTCACCACCGTCCGACAGGGGGCCCTATCACACAGATACGCAGTATTTT. Residues: CASSPPSDRGPYHTDTQYF.

The chain is built from TRBV5-6 and TRBJ2-3; 7 nucleotides align to TRBD2. The CDR3 contains 16 residues. Germline CDR1 and CDR2: SGHDT and YYEEEE. J was trimmed by 6 bases and V by 2 bases; bases with no gene match: 12. CDR3 loop: CASSLDLASGYDTQYF. The CDR3 coding sequence is TGTGCCAGCAGCTTAGATCTTGCTAGCGGCTACGATACGCAGTATTTT.

The J gene is TRBJ2-1, the V gene TRBV14; maybe TRBD1 (6 bases). V gave up 0 bases and J gave up 4 bases, with 22 bases separating them. Germline CDR1 reads SGHDN; CDR2 reads FVKESK. The length of the CDR3 is 19 residues. In DNA, the CDR3 is TGTGCCAGCAGCCAAGATTGCAGGGGTCCACCACTCCGGTACAATGAGCAGTTCTTC. Its protein is CASSQDCRGPPLRYNEQFF.

The CDR3 sequence is CASSYSGGAELETQYF. In DNA form, the CDR3 reads TGTGCCAGCAGCTATAGCGGGGGGGCCGAACTAGAGACCCAGTACTTC. V is TRBV6-2 or TRBV6-3 and J is TRBJ2-5; 11 bases agree with TRBD2. This CDR3 contains 16 residues. CDR1 and CDR2 (germline): MNHEY, SVGEGT. V shed 6 bases and J 4 bases; nucleotides not matched to a gene: 10.